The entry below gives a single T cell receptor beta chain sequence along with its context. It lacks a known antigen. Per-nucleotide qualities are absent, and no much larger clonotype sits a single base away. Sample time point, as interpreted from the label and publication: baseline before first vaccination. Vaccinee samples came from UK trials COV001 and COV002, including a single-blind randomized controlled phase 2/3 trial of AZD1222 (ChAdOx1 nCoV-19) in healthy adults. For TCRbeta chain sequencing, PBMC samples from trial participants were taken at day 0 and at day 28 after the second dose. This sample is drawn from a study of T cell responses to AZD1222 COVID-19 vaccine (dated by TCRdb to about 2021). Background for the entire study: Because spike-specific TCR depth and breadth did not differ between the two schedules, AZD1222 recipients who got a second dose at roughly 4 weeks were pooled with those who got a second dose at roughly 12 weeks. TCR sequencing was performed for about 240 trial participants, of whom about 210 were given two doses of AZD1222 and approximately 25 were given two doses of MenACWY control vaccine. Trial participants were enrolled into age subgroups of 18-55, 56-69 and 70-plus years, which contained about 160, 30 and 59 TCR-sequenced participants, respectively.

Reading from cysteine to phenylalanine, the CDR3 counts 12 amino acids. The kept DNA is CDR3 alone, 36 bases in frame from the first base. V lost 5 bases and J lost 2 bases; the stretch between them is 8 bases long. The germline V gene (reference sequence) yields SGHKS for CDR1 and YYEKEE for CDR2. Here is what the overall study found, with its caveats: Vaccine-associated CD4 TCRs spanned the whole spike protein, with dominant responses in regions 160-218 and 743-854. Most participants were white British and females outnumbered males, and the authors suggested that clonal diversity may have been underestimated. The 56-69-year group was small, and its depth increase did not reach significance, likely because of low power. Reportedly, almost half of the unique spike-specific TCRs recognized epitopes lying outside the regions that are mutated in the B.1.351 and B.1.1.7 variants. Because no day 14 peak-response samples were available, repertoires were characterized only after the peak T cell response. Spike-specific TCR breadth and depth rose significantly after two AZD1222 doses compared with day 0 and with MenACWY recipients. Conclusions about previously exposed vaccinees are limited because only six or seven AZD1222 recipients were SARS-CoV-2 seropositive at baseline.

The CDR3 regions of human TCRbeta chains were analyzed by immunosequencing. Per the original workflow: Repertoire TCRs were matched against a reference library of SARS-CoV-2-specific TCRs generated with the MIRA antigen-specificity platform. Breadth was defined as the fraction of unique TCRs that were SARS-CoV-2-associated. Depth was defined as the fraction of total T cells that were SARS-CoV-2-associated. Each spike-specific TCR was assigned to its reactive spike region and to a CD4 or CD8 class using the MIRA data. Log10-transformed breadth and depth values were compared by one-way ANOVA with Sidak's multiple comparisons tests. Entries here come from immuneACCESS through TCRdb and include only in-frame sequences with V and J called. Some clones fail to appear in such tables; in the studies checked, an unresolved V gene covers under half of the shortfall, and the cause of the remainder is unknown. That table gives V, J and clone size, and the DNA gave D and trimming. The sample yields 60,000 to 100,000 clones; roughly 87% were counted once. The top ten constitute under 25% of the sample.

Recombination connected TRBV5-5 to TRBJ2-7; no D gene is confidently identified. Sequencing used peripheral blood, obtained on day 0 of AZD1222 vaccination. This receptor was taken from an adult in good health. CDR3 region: CASSPSPYEQYF. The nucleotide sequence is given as TGTGCCAGCAGTCCCAGTCCCTACGAGCAGTACTTC.